These 3 T cell receptor beta chains were all obtained from the same sample, sequenced in a study of beta chain features in type 1 diabetes. Sequenced material consisted of expressed TCRB transcripts (all of the isolated RNA was reverse transcribed). Measured with immunoSEQ multiplex PCR; TCRdb has only the in-frame clones, and not every one. The sample lists roughly 700,000 clones; roughly 13% were seen once. The study's findings and limits: For Type 1 diabetes patients, all four CD4+ subsets carried TCRB CDR3s that were moderately but significantly shorter.

The antigens for these receptors are not known. What was sequenced was naive CD4+ T cells from blood. These TCRs come from a young man with type 1 diabetes.

The gene calls are TRBV7-9 and TRBJ2-5; D gene unclear. This CDR3 has 14 amino acids. V lost 0 bases and J lost 3, with 8 bases in between. CDR1 and CDR2 from the germline V gene are SEHNR and FQNEAQ (reference sequence). CDR3 nucleotides: TGTGCCAGCAGCTTAGCACCGGAGAAAGAGACCCAGTACTTC. This sequence encodes CASSLAPEKETQYF.

V and J are TRBV6-1 and TRBJ1-2; D is unresolved. V shed 2 bases and J shed 0 bases, with 4 bases lying between them. Germline V gives CDR1 MNHNS, CDR2 SASEGT. This CDR3 comprises 13 residues. CDR3 coding DNA: TGTGCCAGCAGTGAACAATCTAACTATGGCTACACCTTC. The encoded protein is CASSEQSNYGYTF.

For this clone: Just one base apart from a much larger clone, this may be a read error. Other DNA sequences within the sample encode an identical CDR3. The J gene is TRBJ2-5, the V gene TRBV2; D is unclear. From germline, CDR1 is SNHLY and CDR2 FYNNEI. Trimming stripped 4 bases from V and 2 bases from J, with 2 bases between. This CDR3 comprises 11 residues. The CDR3: CASSGQETQYF. In DNA, the CDR3 is TGTGCCAGCAGTGGACAAGAGACCCAGTACTTC.